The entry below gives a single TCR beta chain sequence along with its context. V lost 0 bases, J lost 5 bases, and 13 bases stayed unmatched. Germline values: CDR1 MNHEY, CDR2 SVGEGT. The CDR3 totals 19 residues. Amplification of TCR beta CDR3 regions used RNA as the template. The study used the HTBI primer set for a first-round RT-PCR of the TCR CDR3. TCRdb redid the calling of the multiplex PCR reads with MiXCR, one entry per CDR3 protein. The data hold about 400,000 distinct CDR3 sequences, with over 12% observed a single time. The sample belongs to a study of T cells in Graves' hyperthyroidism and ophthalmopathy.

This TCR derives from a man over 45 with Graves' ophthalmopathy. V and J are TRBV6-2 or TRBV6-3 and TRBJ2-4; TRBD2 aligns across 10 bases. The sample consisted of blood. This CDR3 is CASSYSIEKREGLENIQYF. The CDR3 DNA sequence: TGTGCCAGCAGTTACTCGATTGAAAAGCGGGAGGGCCTAGAAAACATTCAGTACTTC.